This T cell receptor (beta chain) was identified during a study of Ad26.COV2.S vaccination and SARS-CoV-2 variants. Treatment noted: 15 to 20 received Ad26.COV2.S at low or high dose, single or two shots; roughly five received placebo; per-sample allocation not given. Each sample was drawn 63 days after the first injection (of vaccine or placebo). Its platform was an Ad26 vector, and its expressed antigen was Wuhan-strain SARS-CoV-2 spike. This clone was seen only once. The data were produced by immunoSEQ multiplex PCR, yet TCRdb's version contains in-frame clones alone and is incomplete. The sample records fewer than 300,000 clones, approximately 89% being singletons. This TCR came from a person aged 18 to 65 who received the Ad26.COV2.S COVID-19 vaccine or a placebo. Sequences were derived from peripheral blood, sampled in a trial of Ad26.COV2.S vaccine versus placebo.

The CDR3 nucleotides are TGTGCCAGCTTAAAAGCGGGACAGGGGGCCTACAATGAGCAGTTCTTC. Amino acids: CASLKAGQGAYNEQFF. The chain joins TRBV18 to TRBJ2-1, with 11 bases lining up with TRBD1. Germline trimming cut 7 bases from V and 2 bases from J; bases unmatched to any gene: 7. Germline lookup yields CDR1 KGHSH and CDR2 LQKENI. There are 16 residues in the CDR3.